A single sample gave rise to the 21 T cell receptor beta chains below, sequenced in a study of post-analysis software for immune sequencing data. Study-level results: Patients used about five TRBV segments, including TRBV5-6, TRBV5-1 and TRBV20-1, more often than controls.

These receptors have no identified antigens. Presence of unique molecular identifiers characterized the TCR beta cDNA libraries. TCRdb processed the PCR reads anew with MiXCR; each CDR3 protein has one entry. The sample lists roughly 800,000 distinct CDR3 sequences; less than 35% were seen once. Sequencing was carried out using blood. These receptors came from a girl aged 10 to 17 with multiple sclerosis.

This clonotype occurred a few times. The gene calls are TRBV18 and TRBJ1-4; D is ambiguous. This CDR3 contains 12 residues. Between the trimmed V and J ends, which lost 5 bases and 5 bases, there was a span of 6 bases. Germline-derived CDR1 and CDR2 are KGHSH and LQKENI. CDR3 sequence (DNA): TGTGCCAGCTCATCCAAAAATGAAAAACTGTTTTTT. It encodes CASSSKNEKLFF. The whole variable domain, filled in from reference TRBV18 and TRBJ1-4, reads NAGVMQNPRHLVRRRGQEARLRCSPMKGHSHVYWYRQLPEEGLKFMVYLQKENIIDESGMPKERFSAEFPKEGPSILRIQQVVRGDSAAYFCASSSKNEKLFFGSGTQLSVL.

The rearrangement joins TRBV29-1 to TRBJ2-2, with D perhaps TRBD1 (5 bases). The CDR3 runs 15 residues. V was cut by 7 bases and J by 0 bases, with 15 bases left in between. Germline CDR1 is SQVTM and CDR2 is ANQGSEA. The CDR3 loop reads CSAPAPTANTGELFF. The CDR3 nucleotides are TGCAGCGCCCCAGCCCCGACAGCGAACACCGGGGAGCTGTTTTTT.

The chain employs TRBV11-2 and TRBJ2-1, with TRBD2 as a possible D gene (5 bases). The CDR3 is made up of 16 amino acids. Per germline, CDR1 SGHAT and CDR2 FQNNGV. Trimming took off 1 base at V and 7 bases at J, with 17 bases between the two ends. CDR3 DNA sequence: TGTGCCAGCAGCTTAGTTATTTCGGGATTAAGGAATGAGCAGTTCTTC. Amino acid sequence: CASSLVISGLRNEQFF.

The chain uses TRBV7-2 and TRBJ1-3; no clear D. V was pared by 0 bases and J by 0 bases, with 9 bases between. The CDR3 spans 16 residues. Germline CDR1 is SGHTA and CDR2 is FQGNSA. The CDR3 DNA reads as TGTGCCAGCAGCTTAGCGGCCCCGGGCTCTGGAAACACCATATATTTT. Its translation is CASSLAAPGSGNTIYF.

V is TRBV7-2 and J is TRBJ2-3, with 10 bases aligning to TRBD2. The CDR3 runs 19 residues. V trimming: 4 bases; J trimming: 8 bases; junction bases outside the gene matches: 21. Germline V gene sequence: CDR1 SGHTA, CDR2 FQGNSA. The CDR3 region is CASSYYGTSVKMPAGTQYF. DNA for the CDR3: TGTGCCAGCAGCTACTACGGGACTAGCGTTAAAATGCCCGCGGGTACGCAGTATTTT. Full variable domain (rest looked up from reference TRBV7-2 and TRBJ2-3): GAGVSQSPSNKVTEKGKDVELRCDPISGHTALYWYRQSLGQGLEFLIYFQGNSAPDKSGLPSDRFSAERTGGSVSTLTIQRTQQEDSAVYLCASSYYGTSVKMPAGTQYFGPGTRLTVL.

The genes are TRBV20-1 and TRBJ1-2; possible D gene TRBD1, 5 bases. The CDR3 contains 13 residues. V was shortened by 6 bases and J by 4 bases, with 15 bases between the two germline ends. Germline lookup yields CDR1 DFQATT and CDR2 SNEGSKA (reference sequence). CDR3 DNA: TGCAGTGCCATACGGGACGGGTGCTATGGCTACACCTTC. It translates to CSAIRDGCYGYTF.

V gene TRBV5-1 combines with J gene TRBJ2-7; possibly TRBD1 for D (6 bases). This CDR3 has 15 residues. The germline V and J ends were trimmed by 4 bases and 5 bases, with 19 bases remaining between them. The germline gives CDR1 SGHRS, CDR2 YFSETQ. The CDR3 DNA is TGCGCCAGCAGCCCCACGGGCAGGGGCGTCCACGAGCAGTACTTC. It yields the protein CASSPTGRGVHEQYF.

J is TRBJ2-7 and V is TRBV20-1; D is unclear. CDR3 length: 14 residues. The V end lost 3 bases, the J end lost 4 bases, and 16 bases lay between the germline ends. Germline CDR1 and CDR2: DFQATT and SNEGSKA (reference sequence). In nucleotides, the CDR3 is TGCAGTGCTAGCACAGACTCGGGTGGATACGAGCAGTACTTC. This sequence encodes CSASTDSGGYEQYF.

This clonotype was counted a few times. The CDR3 DNA reads as TGCGCCAGCAGCCACCCCGCTCAAGAGCCCCAGCATTTT. As protein: CASSHPAQEPQHF. The rearrangement uses TRBV4-1 and TRBJ1-5; D unclear. The V end lost 3 bases, the J end lost 8 bases, and 11 bases lay between the germline ends. Per the germline V gene, CDR1 is MGHRA and CDR2 is YSYEKL. CDR3 length equals 13 residues.

Concerning this clonotype itself: The final CDR3 position lacks the conserved phenylalanine or tryptophan, pointing to a likely read error. V gene TRBV28 combines with J gene TRBJ2-6; tentatively, D is TRBD1 (6 bases). Germline V lookup: CDR1 MDHEN, CDR2 SYDVKM. The germline V and J ends were trimmed by 11 bases and 0 bases, with 14 bases remaining between them. This CDR3 is 15 amino acids long. CDR3 bases: TGTGCCGGCATCCAGGGGCCCTCTGGGGCCAACGTCCTGACTTGC. It specifies CAGIQGPSGANVLTC.

The rearrangement joins TRBV28 to TRBJ2-7, with 13 bases fitting TRBD2. CDR1 MDHEN and CDR2 SYDVKM come from the germline V gene. This CDR3 is built from 17 residues. V lost 7 bases to trimming and J lost 1 base; unmatched junction nucleotides: 10. CDR3 coding DNA: TGTGCCAGCATCAAGCGGACTAGCGGGAGTCCTTCCTACGAGCAGTACTTC. Translated: CASIKRTSGSPSYEQYF.

The genes are TRBV20-1 and TRBJ2-1, with D perhaps matching TRBD2 (6 bases). The CDR3 is made up of 13 amino acids. Germline CDR1 reads DFQATT; CDR2 reads SNEGSKA (reference sequence). V gave up 5 bases and J gave up 5 bases, with 13 bases separating them. Here the CDR3 reads CSALRDGNNEQFF. In DNA form, the CDR3 reads TGCAGTGCTCTGCGGGATGGAAACAATGAGCAGTTCTTC.

This clonotype has a count of ten or more. The chain recombines TRBV29-1 with TRBJ2-7; D perhaps matches TRBD2 (6 bases). V dropped 4 bases and J dropped 4 bases, with 14 bases sitting between them. Germline CDR1 reads SQVTM; CDR2 reads ANQGSEA. The CDR3 totals 13 residues. The CDR3 loop is CSVGPRGTYEQYF. As DNA, the CDR3 is TGCAGCGTTGGTCCTCGGGGGACGTACGAGCAGTACTTC.

This clonotype has only a few counts. The chain combines TRBV7-2 with TRBJ2-5; unclear D gene. Germline loops: CDR1 SGHTA, CDR2 FQGNSA. This CDR3 is 14 amino acids long. The ends were cut back, 0 bases at V and 2 bases at J, with 7 bases in the middle. As DNA, the CDR3 is TGTGCCAGCAGCTTAGCAGGGATGCAAGAGACCCAGTACTTC. It translates to CASSLAGMQETQYF.

As DNA, the CDR3 is TGTGCCAGCACCCGTGGGGGAGCGGGAGGGTACAATGAGCAGTTCTTC. Protein: CASTRGGAGGYNEQFF. The chain recombines TRBV27 with TRBJ2-1; 10 bases fit TRBD2. From germline, CDR1 is MNHEY and CDR2 SMNVEV (reference sequence). The length of the CDR3 is 16 residues. With V trimmed by 7 bases and J by 4 bases, 10 bases remained unmatched.

In its sample, this clonotype was seen once. At one end the junction does not follow the germline gene, possibly because of a read error. The CDR3 loop reads CAISPGLVDTQCF. DNA of the CDR3: TGTGCCATCAGCCCTGGACTGGTAGATACGCAGTGTTTT. The gene calls are TRBV10-3 and TRBJ2-3; D might be TRBD2 (5 bases). The length of the CDR3 is 13 residues. Per germline, CDR1 ENHRY and CDR2 SYGVKD.

The V call is TRBV10-3, the J call TRBJ2-4; D remains ambiguous. Germline V gives CDR1 ENHRY, CDR2 SYGVKD. Trimming removed 3 bases from V and 5 bases from J, with 8 bases in between. CDR3 size: 13 residues. In nucleotides, the CDR3 is TGTGCCATCAGTGACCACGGAGAAAACATTCAGTACTTC. Amino acid sequence: CAISDHGENIQYF.

The rearrangement joins TRBV20-1 to TRBJ2-1, with TRBD2 identical over 8 bases. J lost 7 bases, V lost 6 bases, and 11 bases had no gene match. The germline V gene has CDR1 DFQATT and CDR2 SNEGSKA (reference sequence). There are 14 residues in the CDR3. The CDR3 here is CSAVEREMGNEQFF. The CDR3 DNA reads as TGCAGTGCCGTTGAGCGGGAGATGGGGAATGAGCAGTTCTTC.

The V gene is TRBV2, the J gene TRBJ2-1; D tentatively fits TRBD1 or TRBD2 (5 bases each). The germline CDR1 and CDR2 sequences are SNHLY and FYNNEI. The ends were cut back, 11 bases at V and 10 bases at J, with 18 bases in the middle. This CDR3 has 12 amino acids. The CDR3 region is CAGEQAGAEQFF. As DNA, the CDR3 is TGTGCCGGCGAGCAGGCCGGGGCCGAGCAGTTCTTC. The full variable domain, rest sourced from reference TRBV2 and TRBJ2-1, is EPEVTQTPSHQVTQMGQEVILRCVPISNHLYFYWYRQILGQKVEFLVSFYNNEISEKSEIFDDQFSVERPDGSNFTLKIRSTKLEDSAMYFCAGEQAGAEQFFGPGTRLTVL.

The chain recombines TRBV20-1 with TRBJ1-5; D remains ambiguous. Germline V gives CDR1 DFQATT, CDR2 SNEGSKA (reference sequence). There are 17 residues in the CDR3. V dropped 0 bases and J dropped 5 bases, with 20 bases sitting between them. The CDR3 bases are TGCAGTGCTAGAGATCCACTCGGTGTATTGGGCCATCAGCCCCAGCATTTT. Protein product: CSARDPLGVLGHQPQHF.

The chain couples TRBV28 to TRBJ2-1; D might be TRBD2 (6 bases). V gave up 3 bases and J gave up 4 bases, with 16 bases separating them. The V gene's germline CDR1 is MDHEN and CDR2 SYDVKM. The CDR3 is made up of 16 amino acids. CDR3 in DNA: TGTGCCAGCAGTTTCATGGAGGGGCGAAGGTACAATGAGCAGTTCTTC. This encodes CASSFMEGRRYNEQFF.